Listed here are 11 T cell receptor beta chains from one sample, sequenced in a study of regulatory T cells in long-lasting Graves disease. Investigators prepared the TCR beta libraries by applying iRepertoire HTBI primers and Arm-PCR of CDR3 regions. MiXCR was run by TCRdb on the multiplex PCR reads, yielding one entry per CDR3 protein. The sample has hundreds of thousands of distinct CDR3 sequences; 20% to 25% are singletons. Indicated time point: persistent/refractory GD, antithyroid drugs over 5 years with positive TRAb. PBMC RNA served as the TCR library source. The sample was peripheral blood mononuclear cells (PBMCs), taken when the disease was refractory, from a patient treated with antithyroid drugs. Receptors were obtained from a female donor with Graves disease.

The chain joins TRBV29-1 to TRBJ1-3; D remains unclear. CDR1 is SQVTM and CDR2 is ANQGSEA in the germline V gene. The CDR3 is 12 amino acids. V was cut by 7 bases and J by 4 bases, with 11 bases left in between. Here the CDR3 reads CSAGPWGNTIYF. In DNA, the CDR3 is TGCAGCGCCGGGCCATGGGGAAACACCATATATTTT.

The V gene is TRBV6-5, the J gene TRBJ2-4; 7 bases map to TRBD1. V shed 0 bases and J 7 bases; nucleotides not matched to a gene: 6. The CDR3 runs to 15 residues. CDR1 and CDR2 from the germline V gene are MNHEY and SVGAGI. In DNA form, the CDR3 reads TGTGCCAGCAGTTACTCGAGGGGGACAGTTAACATTCAGTACTTC. Amino acids: CASSYSRGTVNIQYF.

This clonotype was recorded at least ten times. The rearrangement uses TRBV5-5 and TRBJ1-1, with D hard to call. The CDR3 runs to 13 residues. Per germline, CDR1 SGHKS and CDR2 YYEKEE (reference sequence). The V end was cut by 4 bases, the J end by 4 bases, with 11 bases between. The DNA of the CDR3 is TGTGCCAGCAGCCTTTGGACGGCCACTGAAGCTTTCTTT. Translation gives CASSLWTATEAFF.

This chain links TRBV20-1 with TRBJ1-1; D perhaps matches TRBD1 (6 bases). The ends were cut back, 6 bases at V and 3 bases at J, with 17 bases in the middle. There are 14 residues in the CDR3. Germline V lookup: CDR1 DFQATT, CDR2 SNEGSKA (reference sequence). This CDR3 is CSAPSWGLDTEAFF. CDR3 DNA sequence: TGCAGTGCCCCGTCCTGGGGGCTAGACACTGAAGCTTTCTTT.

V is TRBV19 and J is TRBJ2-3; D not resolved. Trimming removed 5 bases at V and 5 bases at J, with 17 bases between. Germline V gene data show CDR1 as LNHDA and CDR2 as SQIVND (reference sequence). The length of the CDR3 is 15 residues. The CDR3 is CASSPTASLLDTQYF. DNA of the CDR3: TGTGCCAGTAGTCCCACGGCGTCCTTATTAGATACGCAGTATTTT. The full variable domain, its missing parts supplied by reference TRBV19 and TRBJ2-3, is DGGITQSPKYLFRKEGQNVTLSCEQNLNHDAMYWYRQDPGQGLRLIYYSQIVNDFQKGDIAEGYSVSREKKESFPLTVTSAQKNPTAFYLCASSPTASLLDTQYFGPGTRLTVL.

There are many counts of this clonotype. The chain couples TRBV30 to TRBJ1-2; D is undetermined. Trimming removed 7 bases from V and 5 bases from J, with 11 bases in between. Germline lookup yields CDR1 GTSNPN and CDR2 SVGIG (reference sequence). CDR3 length: 11 amino acids. The CDR3, as DNA: TGTGCCTCACGAAGCGGGTATGGCTACACCTTC. This gives the protein CASRSGYGYTF.

J is TRBJ1-2 and V is TRBV6-1; 7 bases match TRBD1. V trimming: 6 bases; J trimming: 4 bases; junction bases outside the gene matches: 11. Germline lookup yields CDR1 MNHNS and CDR2 SASEGT. The CDR3 is 15 amino acids. CDR3 protein: CASRSLQGGFYGYTF. Written as DNA, the CDR3 is TGTGCCAGCAGATCCCTCCAGGGGGGCTTCTATGGCTACACCTTC.

This clonotype came up a few times. The rearrangement links TRBV6-2 or TRBV6-3 to TRBJ1-1; D ambiguous. This CDR3 region has 13 residues. Germline CDR1 MNHEY, CDR2 SVGEGT. The V end was cut by 6 bases, the J end by 1 base, with 9 bases between. In DNA form, the CDR3 reads TGTGCCAGCAGGCCTGGTGAGAACACTGAAGCTTTCTTT. It codes for CASRPGENTEAFF.

This clonotype was observed a few times. This chain links TRBV28 with TRBJ2-3; TRBD1 aligns across 9 bases. CDR1 and CDR2 (germline): MDHEN, SYDVKM. This CDR3 region has 19 residues. V was clipped by 6 bases and J by 2 bases; unmatched bases: 18. The CDR3 loop reads CASRPFSRDREAATDTQYF. CDR3 bases: TGTGCCAGCAGGCCTTTCTCCAGGGACAGGGAGGCGGCCACAGATACGCAGTATTTT. The full variable domain, completed using reference TRBV28 and TRBJ2-3, is DVKVTQSSRYLVKRTGEKVFLECVQDMDHENMFWYRQDPGLGLRLIYFSYDVKMKEKGDIPEGYSVSREKKERFSLILESASTNQTSMYLCASRPFSRDREAATDTQYFGPGTRLTVL.

In regard to this clonotype: Being one base from a much bigger clone, this may be a read error. This rearrangement joins TRBV12-3 or TRBV12-4 to TRBJ2-7, with TRBD2 matching over 12 bases. Trimming took 11 bases from V and 5 from J; bases not matched to a gene: 10. The CDR3 length is 14 residues. CDR3: CAGTLGLAGNEQYF. The CDR3 region has the DNA TGTGCCGGCACTCTCGGACTAGCGGGAAACGAGCAGTACTTC.

The V call is TRBV28, the J call TRBJ1-1; 7 positions match TRBD1. The CDR3 covers 17 residues. The germline gives CDR1 MDHEN, CDR2 SYDVKM. V trimming: 7 bases; J trimming: 1 base; junction bases outside the gene matches: 15. For the CDR3, the DNA is TGTGCCAGCACGAGTCTAGGGGGCGGCGGGGAGAACACTGAAGCTTTCTTT. Its translation: CASTSLGGGGENTEAFF.